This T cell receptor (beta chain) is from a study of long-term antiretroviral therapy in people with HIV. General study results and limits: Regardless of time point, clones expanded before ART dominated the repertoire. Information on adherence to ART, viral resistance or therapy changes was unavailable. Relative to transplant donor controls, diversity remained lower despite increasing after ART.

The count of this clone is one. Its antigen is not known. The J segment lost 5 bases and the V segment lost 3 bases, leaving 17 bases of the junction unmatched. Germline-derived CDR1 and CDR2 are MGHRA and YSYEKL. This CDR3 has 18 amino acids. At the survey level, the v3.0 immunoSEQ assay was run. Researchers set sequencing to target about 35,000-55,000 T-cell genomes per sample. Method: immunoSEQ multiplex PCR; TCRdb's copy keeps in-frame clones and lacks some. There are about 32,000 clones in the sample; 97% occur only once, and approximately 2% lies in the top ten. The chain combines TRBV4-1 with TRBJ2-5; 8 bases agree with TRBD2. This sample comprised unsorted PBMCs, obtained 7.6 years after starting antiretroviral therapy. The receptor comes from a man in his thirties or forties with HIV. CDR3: CASSHLPGLGDLLETQYF. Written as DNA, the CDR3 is TGCGCCAGCAGCCACTTACCGGGACTAGGAGATTTGTTGGAGACCCAGTACTTC.